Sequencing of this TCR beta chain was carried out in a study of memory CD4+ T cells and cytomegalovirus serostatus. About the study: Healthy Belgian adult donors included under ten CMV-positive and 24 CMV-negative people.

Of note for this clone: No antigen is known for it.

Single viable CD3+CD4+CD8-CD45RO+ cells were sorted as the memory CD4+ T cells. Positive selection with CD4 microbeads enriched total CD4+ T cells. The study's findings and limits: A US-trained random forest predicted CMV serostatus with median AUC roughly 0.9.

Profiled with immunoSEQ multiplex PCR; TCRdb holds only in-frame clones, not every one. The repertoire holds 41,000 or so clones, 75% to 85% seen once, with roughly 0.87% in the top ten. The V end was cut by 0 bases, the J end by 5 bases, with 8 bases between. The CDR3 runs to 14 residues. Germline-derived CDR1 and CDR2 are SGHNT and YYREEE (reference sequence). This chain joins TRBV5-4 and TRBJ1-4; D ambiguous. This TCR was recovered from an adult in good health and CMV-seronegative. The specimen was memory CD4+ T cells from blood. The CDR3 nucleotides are TGTGCCAGCAGCTTGGGCCGTCGGAATGAAAAACTGTTTTTT. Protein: CASSLGRRNEKLFF.